These T cell receptor beta chains were read from a single sample in a study of blood T cell repertoires in COVID-19. This table comes from immunoSEQ multiplex PCR, and its TCRdb copy is limited to in-frame clones, with some not included. The sample holds around 200,000 clones, less than 90% seen once. The sample consisted of peripheral blood. Every receptor here comes from a woman in her fifties or sixties with acute or convalescent COVID-19. The CDR3 runs from the conserved cysteine through the conserved F or W. A D gene is named only where the DNA matches it firmly. Clone size appears in some rows only: once, few, many, or a class for an expanded clone.

CDR3nt: TGTGCCAGTAGTACCGGGACTAGCGGGAGGGCTCCTAATGAGCAGTTCTTC
CDR3aa: CASSTGTSGRAPNEQFF
v_gene: TRBV19
d_gene: TRBD2
j_gene: TRBJ2-1
len: 17
abundance: once

CDR3nt: TGTGCCAGTAGTACTCCTCAGGGAAAACCTAACACTGAAGCTTTCTTT
CDR3aa: CASSTPQGKPNTEAFF
v_gene: TRBV19
d_gene: .
j_gene: TRBJ1-1
len: 16
abundance: .

CDR3nt: TGCGCCAGCAGTGAGTCGGGGAGAGGACAGGGGGCTTTCGGGGAGCTGTTTTTT
CDR3aa: CASSESGRGQGAFGELFF
v_gene: TRBV10-2
d_gene: TRBD1
j_gene: TRBJ2-2
len: 18
abundance: .

CDR3nt: TGTGCCAGCAGTTACGGGACATCCTTTGGGGAGCTGTTTTTT
CDR3aa: CASSYGTSFGELFF
v_gene: TRBV6-5
d_gene: .
j_gene: TRBJ2-2
len: 14
abundance: .

CDR3nt: TGTGCCAGCAGCCGTCTCGGGGGAGTTAACACTGAAGCTTTCTTT
CDR3aa: CASSRLGGVNTEAFF
v_gene: TRBV7-2
d_gene: .
j_gene: TRBJ1-1
len: 15
abundance: .

CDR3nt: TGTGCCAGCAGGGGTAGCCCTAGCGGGGAGGAGACCCAGTACTTC
CDR3aa: CASRGSPSGEETQYF
v_gene: TRBV28
d_gene: TRBD2
j_gene: TRBJ2-5
len: 15
abundance: .

CDR3nt: TGTGCCAGTAGTATCCCTGACGGGGTTGAGAAGTACTTC
CDR3aa: CASSIPDGVEKYF
v_gene: TRBV19
d_gene: .
j_gene: TRBJ2-7
len: 13
abundance: .

CDR3nt: TGTGCCAGCAGCTTAGGTGGTAGCGGGGTGGGAGAGACCCAGTACTTC
CDR3aa: CASSLGGSGVGETQYF
v_gene: TRBV7-2
d_gene: TRBD2
j_gene: TRBJ2-5
len: 16
abundance: .

CDR3nt: TGCGCCAGCAGTGAACAGGAATTGACTGAAGCTTTCTTT
CDR3aa: CASSEQELTEAFF
v_gene: TRBV10-2
d_gene: .
j_gene: TRBJ1-1
len: 13
abundance: .

CDR3nt: TGTGCCAGCAGCCGCGGTTCCCTAGCGGGGGGCCCTGGGACCCAGTACTTC
CDR3aa: CASSRGSLAGGPGTQYF
v_gene: TRBV3-1/TRBV3-2
d_gene: TRBD2
j_gene: TRBJ2-5
len: 17
abundance: few

CDR3nt: TGTGCCAGCAGCCAGTCGGGGGGCAGCGGAAACACCATATATTTT
CDR3aa: CASSQSGGSGNTIYF
v_gene: TRBV7-9
d_gene: .
j_gene: TRBJ1-3
len: 15
abundance: .

CDR3nt: TGTGCCAGCAGCTTGAAAGCGGGGGGATACAATGAGCAGTTCTTC
CDR3aa: CASSLKAGGYNEQFF
v_gene: TRBV5-4
d_gene: TRBD2
j_gene: TRBJ2-1
len: 15
abundance: .

CDR3nt: TGTGCCAGCTCACCCGCGGGGGTGGAGACCCAGTACTTC
CDR3aa: CASSPAGVETQYF
v_gene: TRBV18
d_gene: TRBD2
j_gene: TRBJ2-5
len: 13
abundance: .

CDR3nt: TGTGCCAGCAGTTACTGGGACAGGGGGCAAAGTGGCTACACCTTC
CDR3aa: CASSYWDRGQSGYTF
v_gene: TRBV6-5
d_gene: TRBD1
j_gene: TRBJ1-2
len: 15
abundance: .

CDR3nt: TGTGCCAGCGTGTATTCGGGGGGCAGGGAAGAGACCCAGTACTTC
CDR3aa: CASVYSGGREETQYF
v_gene: TRBV7-9
d_gene: .
j_gene: TRBJ2-5
len: 15
abundance: few

CDR3nt: TGTGCCAGCCCTCGGACAGGTTTTAGCTCCTATAATTCACCCCTCCACTTT
CDR3aa: CASPRTGFSSYNSPLHF
v_gene: TRBV6-4
d_gene: TRBD1
j_gene: TRBJ1-6
len: 17
abundance: .

CDR3nt: TGCGCCAGCAGCCCGGGACTCGATTACACTGAAGCTTTCTTT
CDR3aa: CASSPGLDYTEAFF
v_gene: TRBV5-1
d_gene: .
j_gene: TRBJ1-1
len: 14
abundance: .

CDR3nt: TGCGCCAGCAGAGAATCGCGGGGGTACCAAGAGACCCAGTACTTC
CDR3aa: CASRESRGYQETQYF
v_gene: TRBV10-2
d_gene: TRBD2
j_gene: TRBJ2-5
len: 15
abundance: once

CDR3nt: TGTGCCACCAGCAGAGGCGGGAGGGGATACTACAATGAGCAGTTCTTC
CDR3aa: CATSRGGRGYYNEQFF
v_gene: TRBV15
d_gene: TRBD2
j_gene: TRBJ2-1
len: 16
abundance: few

CDR3nt: TGTGCCAGCTCACCAGATACGGACTCACCCTCCTACAATGAGCAGTTCTTC
CDR3aa: CASSPDTDSPSYNEQFF
v_gene: TRBV18
d_gene: .
j_gene: TRBJ2-1
len: 17
abundance: .

CDR3nt: TGCGCCAGCAGCTTGGAGCCGCTCTCGGGCTACACCTTC
CDR3aa: CASSLEPLSGYTF
v_gene: TRBV5-1
d_gene: .
j_gene: TRBJ1-2
len: 13
abundance: .

CDR3nt: TGTGCCAGCAGCTTGGCAGGCAGCTCCTACGAGCAGTACTTC
CDR3aa: CASSLAGSSYEQYF
v_gene: TRBV13
d_gene: .
j_gene: TRBJ2-7
len: 14
abundance: .

CDR3nt: TGTGCCAGCAGTGATGGAGGGGGCAGGGGCTACACCTTC
CDR3aa: CASSDGGGRGYTF
v_gene: TRBV6-4
d_gene: TRBD1
j_gene: TRBJ1-2
len: 13
abundance: .

CDR3nt: TGTGCCAGCAGCCGGGGTAGCGGCACAGATACGCAGTATTTT
CDR3aa: CASSRGSGTDTQYF
v_gene: TRBV3-1/TRBV3-2
d_gene: .
j_gene: TRBJ2-3
len: 14
abundance: .

CDR3nt: TGTGCCAGCAGCCGATCGGGAGGGTATGGCTACACCTTC
CDR3aa: CASSRSGGYGYTF
v_gene: TRBV5-4
d_gene: .
j_gene: TRBJ1-2
len: 13
abundance: .

CDR3nt: TGTGCCAGCAGTTACTTTCCGGGACAGGGCTCTGGATCTACTGGGGAGCAGTACTTC
CDR3aa: CASSYFPGQGSGSTGEQYF
v_gene: TRBV6-7
d_gene: TRBD1
j_gene: TRBJ2-7
len: 19
abundance: .

CDR3nt: TGCGCCAGCAGCTTGGGGGGACTCAATCAGCCCCAGCATTTT
CDR3aa: CASSLGGLNQPQHF
v_gene: TRBV5-1
d_gene: .
j_gene: TRBJ1-5
len: 14
abundance: once

CDR3nt: TGTGCCAGTAGTATAGCCCAGGGGTTCGAGCAGTTCTTC
CDR3aa: CASSIAQGFEQFF
v_gene: TRBV19
d_gene: .
j_gene: TRBJ2-1
len: 13
abundance: once

CDR3nt: TGTGCCAGCAGCTTAGGGGAGCGGAGCTACGAGCAGTACTTC
CDR3aa: CASSLGERSYEQYF
v_gene: TRBV7-2
d_gene: .
j_gene: TRBJ2-7
len: 14
abundance: .

CDR3nt: TGTGCCGTAGCGGGAGGGTATGAGCAGTTCTTC
CDR3aa: CAVAGGYEQFF
v_gene: TRBV12-3/TRBV12-4
d_gene: TRBD2
j_gene: TRBJ2-1
len: 11
abundance: few

CDR3nt: TGTGCCAGCAGCAAACGGGAATATAATTCACCCCTCCACTTT
CDR3aa: CASSKREYNSPLHF
v_gene: TRBV21-1
d_gene: .
j_gene: TRBJ1-6
len: 14
abundance: .

CDR3nt: TGTGCCAGCAGCTTAGGGGCGGGAGTCGTCAATGAGCAGTTCTTC
CDR3aa: CASSLGAGVVNEQFF
v_gene: TRBV7-6
d_gene: TRBD2
j_gene: TRBJ2-1
len: 15
abundance: .

CDR3nt: TGTGCCTGGACCCTTGACGGCGGTAGCTACACCTTC
CDR3aa: CAWTLDGGSYTF
v_gene: TRBV30
d_gene: .
j_gene: TRBJ1-2
len: 12
abundance: .

CDR3nt: TGCAGCGTTGATCGGGACTACGAGCAGTACTTC
CDR3aa: CSVDRDYEQYF
v_gene: TRBV29-1
d_gene: .
j_gene: TRBJ2-7
len: 11
abundance: .

CDR3nt: TGTGCCAGCAGTTACCGAGGGGGCTATGGCTACACCTTC
CDR3aa: CASSYRGGYGYTF
v_gene: TRBV6-5
d_gene: .
j_gene: TRBJ1-2
len: 13
abundance: .

CDR3nt: TGTGCCACCAGTGATGCCGGGACTAGCAATGAGCAGTTCTTC
CDR3aa: CATSDAGTSNEQFF
v_gene: TRBV24-1
d_gene: TRBD2
j_gene: TRBJ2-1
len: 14
abundance: .

CDR3nt: TGTGCCAGCAGCTTAGCCCTTGGGCAGACCACTGAAGCTTTCTTT
CDR3aa: CASSLALGQTTEAFF
v_gene: TRBV11-2
d_gene: .
j_gene: TRBJ1-1
len: 15
abundance: .

CDR3nt: TGTGCCAGCAGCCCAGGGACAGAAGTTGAAGCTTTCTTT
CDR3aa: CASSPGTEVEAFF
v_gene: TRBV11-2
d_gene: TRBD1
j_gene: TRBJ1-1
len: 13
abundance: .

CDR3nt: TGTGCCTGGAAGGACAGGAACACTGAAGCTTTCTTT
CDR3aa: CAWKDRNTEAFF
v_gene: TRBV30
d_gene: .
j_gene: TRBJ1-1
len: 12
abundance: .

CDR3nt: TGTGCCAGCAGCCCAGGGAGGGGTGAAAAACTGTTTTTT
CDR3aa: CASSPGRGEKLFF
v_gene: TRBV7-9
d_gene: .
j_gene: TRBJ1-4
len: 13
abundance: once

CDR3nt: TGTGCCTGGGTGGAGGGGGCAAATGGCTACACCTTC
CDR3aa: CAWVEGANGYTF
v_gene: TRBV30
d_gene: TRBD1
j_gene: TRBJ1-2
len: 12
abundance: .

CDR3nt: TGTGCCAGCCAGGGAGGAGCGTACAATGAGCAGTTCTTC
CDR3aa: CASQGGAYNEQFF
v_gene: TRBV7-9
d_gene: .
j_gene: TRBJ2-1
len: 13
abundance: .

CDR3nt: TGTGCCAGCAGTCAGGCAGGGCGCCTCAATCAGCCCCAGCATTTT
CDR3aa: CASSQAGRLNQPQHF
v_gene: TRBV6-2/TRBV6-3
d_gene: .
j_gene: TRBJ1-5
len: 15
abundance: .

CDR3nt: TGTGCCAGCAGTCCGGGACTAGCGCTTGAGCAGTTCTTC
CDR3aa: CASSPGLALEQFF
v_gene: TRBV6-5
d_gene: TRBD2
j_gene: TRBJ2-1
len: 13
abundance: .

CDR3nt: TGTGCCAGCAGCTATGACTCCGGGACCGCGGGAGGCTACACCTTC
CDR3aa: CASSYDSGTAGGYTF
v_gene: TRBV5-6
d_gene: .
j_gene: TRBJ1-2
len: 15
abundance: .

CDR3nt: TGTGCCAGCAGGCAGAGGACAGTCTCTGGAAACACCATATATTTT
CDR3aa: CASRQRTVSGNTIYF
v_gene: TRBV6-5
d_gene: .
j_gene: TRBJ1-3
len: 15
abundance: .

CDR3nt: TGTGCCAGCAGCCGGGACAGGGAAGCTGAAGCTTTCTTT
CDR3aa: CASSRDREAEAFF
v_gene: TRBV7-2
d_gene: TRBD1
j_gene: TRBJ1-1
len: 13
abundance: few

CDR3nt: TGTGCCAGTAGCCCAATAGCGGGAGGAACAGATACGCAGTATTTT
CDR3aa: CASSPIAGGTDTQYF
v_gene: TRBV19
d_gene: TRBD2
j_gene: TRBJ2-3
len: 15
abundance: few

CDR3nt: TGCGCCAGCAGCCAAGGGAGCCAGTCCTTTGAAGCTTTCTTT
CDR3aa: CASSQGSQSFEAFF
v_gene: TRBV4-3
d_gene: .
j_gene: TRBJ1-1
len: 14
abundance: .

CDR3nt: TGCAGCGTTGTAACGGGGGATTACACTGAAGCTTTCTTT
CDR3aa: CSVVTGDYTEAFF
v_gene: TRBV29-1
d_gene: .
j_gene: TRBJ1-1
len: 13
abundance: .

CDR3nt: TGTGCCATCAAGCCTAGCGGGAGGGCTAGCTCCTACGAGCAGTACTTC
CDR3aa: CAIKPSGRASSYEQYF
v_gene: TRBV10-3
d_gene: TRBD2
j_gene: TRBJ2-7
len: 16
abundance: .

CDR3nt: TGCGCCAGCAGCCCCGGACTTGAGGGCACCGGGGAGCTGTTTTTT
CDR3aa: CASSPGLEGTGELFF
v_gene: TRBV5-1
d_gene: .
j_gene: TRBJ2-2
len: 15
abundance: .

CDR3nt: TGCGCCAGCAGCCAACTTCAAACGGGACTAGGTCCCGTCGAGCAGTACTTC
CDR3aa: CASSQLQTGLGPVEQYF
v_gene: TRBV4-3
d_gene: TRBD2
j_gene: TRBJ2-7
len: 17
abundance: .

CDR3nt: TGTGCCAGCAGTGGTGCGCCTTCGAGCTCTGGGGCCAACGTCCTGACTTTC
CDR3aa: CASSGAPSSSGANVLTF
v_gene: TRBV25-1
d_gene: .
j_gene: TRBJ2-6
len: 17
abundance: .

CDR3nt: TGTGCCAGCAGCAAAGGGGTCCCGTTAAACACTGAAGCTTTCTTT
CDR3aa: CASSKGVPLNTEAFF
v_gene: TRBV7-2
d_gene: .
j_gene: TRBJ1-1
len: 15
abundance: .

CDR3nt: TGTGCCAGCAGCCCAGACGGGGGAATGAACTATGGCTACACCTTC
CDR3aa: CASSPDGGMNYGYTF
v_gene: TRBV7-3
d_gene: .
j_gene: TRBJ1-2
len: 15
abundance: .